The rows below give T cell receptor beta chains drawn from one sample of a study of technical replicates of blood from a handful of donors. The method was immunoSEQ multiplex PCR; TCRdb's version includes in-frame clones alone and lacks a portion of them. The table includes 14,000 or so clones, 80% to 85% detected once. Specimen: PBMCs. Every receptor here comes from a human donor in good health. CDR3s include the opening cysteine and the closing phenylalanine or tryptophan. D genes are given only for firm matches. For some rows the clone size is stated as once, few or many, or as a class when expanded; others skip it.

>TRBJ1-5|TRBV4-1|NA|TRBD1
CASSQGEGGAEGQPQHF
TGCGCCAGCAGCCAAGGCGAAGGGGGCGCGGAGGGTCAGCCCCAGCATTTT
>TRBJ2-1|TRBV7-9|NA|TRBD2
CASSFSLAGGNEQFF
TGTGCCAGCAGCTTTTCTCTAGCGGGAGGCAATGAGCAGTTCTTC
>TRBJ2-5|TRBV11-2|NA|TRBD2
CASQNIGGLAGFRETQYF
TGTGCCAGCCAGAACATAGGTGGACTAGCGGGATTTAGAGAGACCCAGTACTTC
>TRBJ2-5|TRBV30|NA|TRBD2
CAWEAGRETQYF
TGTGCCTGGGAAGCGGGAAGAGAGACCCAGTACTTC
>TRBJ2-3|TRBV5-1|few|NA
CASSLFAGQDTQYF
TGCGCCAGCAGCTTGTTCGCAGGTCAAGATACGCAGTATTTT
>TRBJ1-2|TRBV28|NA|TRBD1
CASSIYRGGYTF
TGTGCCAGCAGTATATACAGGGGCGGCTACACCTTC
>TRBJ2-2|TRBV7-3|NA|TRBD2
CASSPSGSNTGELFF
TGTGCCAGCAGCCCTAGCGGGTCGAACACCGGGGAGCTGTTTTTT
>TRBJ1-3|TRBV5-1|NA|NA
CASSSEQGNTIYF
TGCGCCAGCAGCTCAGAACAAGGAAACACCATATATTTT
>TRBJ2-2|TRBV28|NA|NA
CASRLSNTGELFF
TGTGCCAGCAGACTATCGAACACCGGGGAGCTGTTTTTT
>TRBJ2-7|TRBV11-3|NA|NA
CASSLTGSRDEQYF
TGTGCCAGCAGCTTAACCGGGAGTCGGGACGAGCAGTACTTC
>TRBJ2-1|TRBV7-3|NA|TRBD2
CASSLAGGVNEQFF
TGTGCCAGCAGCTTAGCGGGGGGGGTCAATGAGCAGTTCTTC
>TRBJ2-1|TRBV23-1|NA|NA
CASTQGNEQFF
TGCGCCAGCACGCAGGGGAATGAGCAGTTCTTC
>TRBJ1-1|TRBV20-1|NA|NA
CRAVGTEAFF
TGCAGGGCGGTTGGCACTGAAGCTTTCTTT
>TRBJ2-5|TRBV11-3|NA|NA
CASSSASTGAQETQYF
TGTGCCAGCAGCTCTGCCAGTACAGGAGCCCAAGAGACCCAGTACTTC
>TRBJ2-2|TRBV7-6|NA|NA
CASSGAGNTGELFF
TGTGCCAGCTCCGGAGCGGGGAACACCGGGGAGCTGTTTTTT
>TRBJ1-1|TRBV7-9|NA|NA
CASSLVGGITEAFF
TGTGCCAGCAGCTTGGTGGGGGGGATCACTGAAGCTTTCTTT
>TRBJ2-7|TRBV5-1|NA|TRBD2
CASSLGLAVTYEQYF
TGCGCCAGCAGCTTAGGACTAGCGGTGACATACGAGCAGTACTTC
>TRBJ2-3|TRBV30|once|TRBD2
CAWSPTSGRRATQYF
TGTGCCTGGAGTCCGACTAGCGGGAGGAGGGCTACGCAGTATTTT
>TRBJ2-1|TRBV27|once|NA
CASRGAGEGNEQFF
TGTGCCAGCAGGGGGGCGGGAGAAGGAAATGAGCAGTTCTTC
>TRBJ2-1|TRBV7-8|NA|TRBD2
CASSPGVAGEWNEQFF
TGTGCCAGCAGCCCCGGGGTAGCGGGAGAATGGAATGAGCAGTTCTTC
>TRBJ2-7|TRBV28|NA|TRBD1
CATSGGYEQYF
TGTGCCACCTCAGGGGGCTACGAGCAGTACTTC
>TRBJ1-5|TRBV6-1|NA|NA
CASSKGTTNQPQHF
TGTGCCAGCAGTAAAGGGACAACCAATCAGCCCCAGCATTTT
>TRBJ1-1|TRBV5-1|NA|NA
CASSSEGPHTEAFF
TGCGCCAGCAGCTCGGAGGGACCCCACACTGAAGCTTTCTTT
>TRBJ1-2|TRBV6-5|NA|NA
CASSRQDYGYTF
TGTGCCAGCAGTCGACAAGACTATGGCTACACCTTC
>TRBJ2-7|TRBV28|once|NA
CASIPAGARIYEQYF
TGTGCCAGCATTCCCGCGGGGGCTCGAATTTACGAGCAGTACTTC
>TRBJ2-1|TRBV18|NA|TRBD1
CASSPPSGQGAHEQFF
TGTGCCAGCTCACCACCTTCTGGACAGGGGGCTCATGAGCAGTTCTTC
>TRBJ2-1|TRBV5-1|NA|TRBD2
CASSSSGGYNEQFF
TGCGCCAGCAGCTCTAGCGGAGGGTACAATGAGCAGTTCTTC
>TRBJ2-2|TRBV2|NA|TRBD1
CASSEFGTGGTGELFF
TGTGCCAGCAGTGAATTTGGGACAGGAGGGACCGGGGAGCTGTTTTTT
>TRBJ1-2|TRBV5-8|NA|TRBD1
CASSLGDRPNYGYTF
TGTGCCAGCAGCTTAGGGGACAGGCCCAACTATGGCTACACCTTC
>TRBJ2-7|TRBV29-1|NA|NA
CSVGRFLEDEQYF
TGCAGCGTTGGTAGGTTCTTGGAGGACGAGCAGTACTTC
>TRBJ2-2|TRBV2|NA|TRBD1
CATSGQGNTGELFF
TGTGCCACCTCGGGACAGGGGAACACCGGGGAGCTGTTTTTT
>TRBJ2-7|TRBV7-6|NA|NA
CASSLGGSEQYF
TGTGCCAGCAGCTTAGGAGGGTCCGAGCAGTACTTC